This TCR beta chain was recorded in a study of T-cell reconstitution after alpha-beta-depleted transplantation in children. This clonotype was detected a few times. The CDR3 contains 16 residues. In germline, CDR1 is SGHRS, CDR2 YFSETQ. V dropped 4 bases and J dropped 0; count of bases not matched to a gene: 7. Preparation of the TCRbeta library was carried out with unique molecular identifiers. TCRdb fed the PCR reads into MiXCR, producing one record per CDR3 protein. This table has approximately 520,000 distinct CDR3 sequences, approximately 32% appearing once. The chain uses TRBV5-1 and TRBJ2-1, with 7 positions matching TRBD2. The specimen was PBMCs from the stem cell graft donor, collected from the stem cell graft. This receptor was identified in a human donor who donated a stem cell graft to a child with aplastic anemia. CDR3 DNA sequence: TGCGCCAGCAGCATTGGGGGGGACTCCTCCTACAATGAGCAGTTCTTC. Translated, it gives CASSIGGDSSYNEQFF.